Listed below are T cell receptor beta chains from one sample, sequenced in a study of cytomegalovirus exposure and HLA in healthy donors. Produced via immunoSEQ multiplex PCR; TCRdb's table is partial and in-frame only. The sample contains about 110,000 clones, roughly 90% of which appear only once. The sample taken for sequencing was PBMCs. The source is a woman between 25 and 40 years old in good health and CMV-seropositive. Both conserved end residues are part of each CDR3. Each record gives: CDR3 length, D gene, V gene, J gene, clone size, CDR3 DNA, CDR3 protein. D genes are given only for firm matches. Where a row states a size, it is once, few, many or the class of an expanded clone; other rows omit it.

13	NA	TRBV5-4	TRBJ1-2	few	TGTGCCAGCAGTCGCACAGGGTCCTATGGCTACACCTTC	CASSRTGSYGYTF
16	NA	TRBV7-6	TRBJ2-2	NA	TGTGCCAGCAGCCATCCCCCTCGGGGGTGGGCCGGGGAGCTGTTTTTT	CASSHPPRGWAGELFF
19	NA	TRBV4-3	TRBJ2-3	once	TGCGCCAGCAGCCAAGACTGGCGGGGGCCCTCGTATGGCACAGATACGCAGTATTTT	CASSQDWRGPSYGTDTQYF
13	NA	TRBV7-9	TRBJ2-7	NA	TGTGCCAGCAGCTTAGTGGTCGGCTACGAGCAGTACTTC	CASSLVVGYEQYF
14	TRBD2	TRBV13	TRBJ2-7	NA	TGTGCCAGCAGTTTCGGGACTAGCGGCTACGAGCAGTACTTC	CASSFGTSGYEQYF
14	NA	TRBV7-9	TRBJ1-1	few	TGTGCCAGCAGCTTTCTACAGATGAACACTGAAGCTTTCTTT	CASSFLQMNTEAFF
19	NA	TRBV28	TRBJ1-2	NA	TGTGCCAGCACCATCCTCGGCGGGGACCCGGCCTCTCGGGACTATGGCTACACCTTC	CASTILGGDPASRDYGYTF
13	TRBD1	TRBV7-2	TRBJ1-5	NA	TGTGCCAGCAGGGGACAGGATGATCAGCCCCAGCATTTT	CASRGQDDQPQHF
14	TRBD2	TRBV2	TRBJ2-3	NA	TGTGCCAGCAGCCTGACTAGCGGGACAGATACGCAGTATTTT	CASSLTSGTDTQYF
17	TRBD2	TRBV5-1	TRBJ2-1	NA	TGCGCCAGCAGCACGGGACTAGCGGGAGGTTCCTACAATGAGCAGTTCTTC	CASSTGLAGGSYNEQFF
13	TRBD2	TRBV7-2	TRBJ2-7	NA	TGTGCCAGCAGCTTAGAGCTAGCGGGAGAGCAGTACTTC	CASSLELAGEQYF
14	NA	TRBV27	TRBJ2-4	NA	TGTGCCAGCAGAGGGACTTCTTCAGGGAACATTCAGTACTTC	CASRGTSSGNIQYF
15	TRBD1	TRBV6-6	TRBJ1-6	NA	TGTGCCAGCAGACCCCCGGGACAGGGCGGATCACCCCTCCACTTT	CASRPPGQGGSPLHF
17	TRBD2	TRBV5-5	TRBJ2-5	NA	TGTGCCAGCAGCTTGGAGGTAGCGGGAGTGTCTCAAGAGACCCAGTACTTC	CASSLEVAGVSQETQYF
17	TRBD2	TRBV4-3	TRBJ2-1	NA	TGCGCCAGCAGCCACCCCCTAGCGGGACAGTCCTACAATGAGCAGTTCTTC	CASSHPLAGQSYNEQFF
13	NA	TRBV9	TRBJ2-1	NA	TGTGCCAGCAGCGCCCACAGGGACAATGAGCAGTTCTTC	CASSAHRDNEQFF
15	NA	TRBV27	TRBJ2-5	once	TGTGCCAGCAGTTCACTTGGAACTAACCAAGAGACCCAGTACTTC	CASSSLGTNQETQYF
16	TRBD2	TRBV4-2	TRBJ2-1	NA	TGTGCCAGCAGCCATATGAGCGGGGGGGAACACAATGAGCAGTTCTTC	CASSHMSGGEHNEQFF
13	NA	TRBV10-1	TRBJ1-1	NA	TGCGCCAGCAGTGGACAGCAGAACACTGAAGCTTTCTTT	CASSGQQNTEAFF
15	NA	TRBV5-6	TRBJ1-2	NA	TGTGCCAGCAGCCATCGGGCCGCCTCGGCAGGGGGCTACACCTTC	CASSHRAASAGGYTF
15	TRBD2	TRBV2	TRBJ2-7	few	TGTGCCAGCGTACGACCCGGGACTAGCGACTACGAGCAGTACTTC	CASVRPGTSDYEQYF
12	TRBD2	TRBV30	TRBJ2-1	NA	TGTGCCTGGAGTGAGGCTAGCGGGGAGCAGTTCTTC	CAWSEASGEQFF
14	NA	TRBV6-5	TRBJ2-2	NA	TGTGCCAGCAGTTACGCAGCGAACACCGGGGAGCTGTTTTTT	CASSYAANTGELFF
15	TRBD1	TRBV7-8	TRBJ2-2	NA	TGTGCCAGCAGCTTAGCACAGGGGGCGGGAGGGGAGCTGTTTTTT	CASSLAQGAGGELFF
13	NA	TRBV11-2	TRBJ1-4	NA	TGTGCCAGCAGCTTAAGGGGCGAGGAAAAACTGTTTTTT	CASSLRGEEKLFF
15	NA	TRBV7-9	TRBJ2-1	NA	TGTGCCAGCAGCTCAATATCCGGCTCCTACAATGAGCAGTTCTTC	CASSSISGSYNEQFF
13	TRBD1	TRBV27	TRBJ1-4	NA	TGTGCCAGCAAACGACAGGGTGGCGAAAAACTGTTTTTT	CASKRQGGEKLFF
16	TRBD2	TRBV9	TRBJ2-7	once	TGTGCCAGCAGCGTAGGACTAGCGGGACCCACCTACGAGCAGTACTTC	CASSVGLAGPTYEQYF
13	NA	TRBV7-6	TRBJ1-5	NA	TGTGCCAGCAGCTTAGGGGGCTTTCAGCCCCAGCATTTT	CASSLGGFQPQHF
16	TRBD2	TRBV30	TRBJ2-1	NA	TGTGCCTGGGGTGCCTGGAGAGCGGGAGGGGGCAATGAGCAGTTCTTC	CAWGAWRAGGGNEQFF
16	TRBD2	TRBV25-1	TRBJ2-3	NA	TGTGCCAGCAGTGATATGGCGGGGGGACGCACAGATACGCAGTATTTT	CASSDMAGGRTDTQYF
14	NA	TRBV7-9	TRBJ1-2	NA	TGTGCCAGCAGCTTAGCCCCAGGGGCCTATGGCTACACCTTC	CASSLAPGAYGYTF
16	TRBD2	TRBV28	TRBJ2-3	NA	TGTGCCAGCAGCATCTTAGCGGGAGAAATAACAGATACGCAGTATTTT	CASSILAGEITDTQYF
16	TRBD1	TRBV5-4	TRBJ2-7	NA	TGTGCCAGCAGCTTGGGTTCTACAGGGGGCAGGGGCGAGCAGTACTTC	CASSLGSTGGRGEQYF
12	NA	TRBV6-5	TRBJ1-1	few	TGTGCCAGCAGTTACCCCTGGGGCGGAGCTTTCTTT	CASSYPWGGAFF
16	TRBD2	TRBV15	TRBJ2-1	NA	TGTGCCACCAGCAGAGGAACTAGCGGGGCGAACAATGAGCAGTTCTTC	CATSRGTSGANNEQFF
16	TRBD2	TRBV19	TRBJ2-7	NA	TGTGCCAGTAGTATTAATCCTAGCGGGAGCGTCTACGAGCAGTACTTC	CASSINPSGSVYEQYF
14	NA	TRBV2	TRBJ2-7	NA	TGTGCCACCAAGGAAGTGCCTAGTTCCTACGAGCAGTACTTC	CATKEVPSSYEQYF
13	NA	TRBV27	TRBJ1-6	once	TGTGCCAGCAGTTGGCAGGTTTATTCACCCCTCCACTTT	CASSWQVYSPLHF
14	TRBD1	TRBV6-6	TRBJ1-2	NA	TGTGCCAGCAGTTCGTGGGACAGGAACTATGGCTACACCTTC	CASSSWDRNYGYTF
13	TRBD1	TRBV6-5	TRBJ2-5	NA	TGTGCCAGCAGGACAGGGTTCAAAGAGACCCAGTACTTC	CASRTGFKETQYF
17	TRBD2	TRBV30	TRBJ2-1	NA	TGTGCCTGGCAATCCTTCTTAGCGGGACGACCTGCCAATGAGCAGTTCTTC	CAWQSFLAGRPANEQFF
13	NA	TRBV2	TRBJ2-7	NA	TGTGCCAGCAGTGACCAGGGCCCCTACGAGCAGTACTTC	CASSDQGPYEQYF
17	NA	TRBV4-3	TRBJ2-3	NA	TGCGCCAGCAGCCAAGAATCAGGGCCCGTATTCACAGATACGCAGTATTTT	CASSQESGPVFTDTQYF
13	NA	TRBV5-4	TRBJ2-5	NA	TGTGCCAGCAGCCCGGGGGAACAAGAGACCCAGTACTTC	CASSPGEQETQYF
13	NA	TRBV7-6	TRBJ1-4	few	TGTGCCAGCAGTTGGGGGGCTAATGAAAAACTGTTTTTT	CASSWGANEKLFF
16	NA	TRBV7-6	TRBJ2-2	NA	TGTGCCAGCAGCCGGAAAACGAGGGCGGCTGTTGGGGAGCTGTTTTTT	CASSRKTRAAVGELFF
17	NA	TRBV7-2	TRBJ1-1	NA	TGTGCCAGCAGCTTATCCCTAACCGGTCCTACGAACACTGAAGCTTTCTTT	CASSLSLTGPTNTEAFF
16	TRBD2	TRBV4-3	TRBJ2-3	NA	TGCGCCAGCGCCGGTCGGGTAGCGGGAGGCCCCGATACGCAGTATTTT	CASAGRVAGGPDTQYF
17	TRBD2	TRBV7-6	TRBJ2-7	NA	TGTGCCAGCAGCCCCCTTGGGGGACTAGCGATGTCTTACGAGCAGTACTTC	CASSPLGGLAMSYEQYF
18	TRBD1	TRBV28	TRBJ1-5	NA	TGTGCCAGCAGTCCACCAACCGGGACAGGGATGAGCAATCAGCCCCAGCATTTT	CASSPPTGTGMSNQPQHF
14	NA	TRBV9	TRBJ2-1	NA	TGTGCCAGCAGCGTAGCGGGGATCTACAATGAGCAGTTCTTC	CASSVAGIYNEQFF
16	TRBD1	TRBV18	TRBJ1-3	NA	TGTGCCAGCTCAAGACAGGGACCTGCCTCTGGAAACACCATATATTTT	CASSRQGPASGNTIYF
16	TRBD1	TRBV5-1	TRBJ2-2	once	TGCGCCAGCAGCTTGGCAGGGGGCGCAAACACCGGGGAGCTGTTTTTT	CASSLAGGANTGELFF
17	NA	TRBV4-1	TRBJ2-1	NA	TGCGCCAGCAGCAACCCCCTCGGGGGGAGGGGGGGCGATGAGCAGTTCTTC	CASSNPLGGRGGDEQFF
17	TRBD2	TRBV27	TRBJ2-5	NA	TGTGCCAGCAGCCATTATTTTACTAGCGGGAGACCGGAGACCCAGTACTTC	CASSHYFTSGRPETQYF
16	NA	TRBV13	TRBJ2-7	NA	TGTGCCAGCAGCCTCGGCGGAGCGGGCCCTTCCTACGAGCAGTACTTC	CASSLGGAGPSYEQYF
14	NA	TRBV7-2	TRBJ2-5	NA	TGTGCCAGCAGCCCCCCACCTAGTCGAGAGACCCAGTACTTC	CASSPPPSRETQYF
17	TRBD2	TRBV2	TRBJ2-5	NA	TGTGCCAGCAGTGTCCCTAGCGGGAGGGCCATTGGAGAGACCCAGTACTTC	CASSVPSGRAIGETQYF